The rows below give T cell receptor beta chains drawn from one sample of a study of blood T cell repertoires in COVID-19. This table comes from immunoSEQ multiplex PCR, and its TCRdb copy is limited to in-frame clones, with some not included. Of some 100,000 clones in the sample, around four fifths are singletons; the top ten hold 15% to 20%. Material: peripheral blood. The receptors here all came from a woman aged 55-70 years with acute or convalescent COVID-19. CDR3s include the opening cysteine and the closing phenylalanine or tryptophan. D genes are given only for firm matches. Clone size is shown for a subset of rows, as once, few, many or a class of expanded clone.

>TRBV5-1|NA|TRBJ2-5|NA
CASYPALEGETQYF
TGCGCCAGCTATCCGGCCCTGGAGGGCGAGACCCAGTACTTC
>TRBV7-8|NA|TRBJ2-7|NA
CASSLGGIPYEQYF
TGTGCCAGCAGCTTAGGAGGAATCCCCTACGAGCAGTACTTC
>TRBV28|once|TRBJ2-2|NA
CASSFGRQTNTGELFF
TGTGCCAGCAGTTTCGGTAGACAGACGAACACCGGGGAGCTGTTTTTT
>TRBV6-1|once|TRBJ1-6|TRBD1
CASSEASTGLSPLHF
TGTGCCAGCAGTGAAGCGTCGACAGGGCTCTCACCCCTCCACTTT
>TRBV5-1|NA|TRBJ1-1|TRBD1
CASSSGTVHDTEAFF
TGCGCCAGCAGCTCTGGGACAGTTCATGACACTGAAGCTTTCTTT
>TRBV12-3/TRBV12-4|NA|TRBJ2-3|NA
CASSLLPGTQYF
TGTGCCAGCAGTTTACTGCCAGGTACGCAGTATTTT
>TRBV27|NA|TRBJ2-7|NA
CASSLSRGHYEQYF
TGTGCCAGCAGTTTATCGAGGGGACACTACGAGCAGTACTTC
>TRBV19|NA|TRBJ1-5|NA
CASSLFLGAGPGSNQPQHF
TGTGCCAGTAGTCTGTTTTTAGGGGCAGGGCCCGGTAGCAATCAGCCCCAGCATTTT
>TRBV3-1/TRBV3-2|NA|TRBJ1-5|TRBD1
CASSRGQAGNQPQHF
TGTGCCAGCAGCCGAGGACAGGCCGGCAATCAGCCCCAGCATTTT
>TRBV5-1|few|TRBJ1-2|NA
CASSLEGVSNYGYTF
TGCGCCAGCAGCTTGGAAGGGGTCAGCAACTATGGCTACACCTTC